These 30 T cell receptor beta chains came from one sample sequenced in a study of monozygotic twins with inflammatory bowel disease (dated by TCRdb to about 2019). The library was made by 5' RACE. The sequencer was an Illumina HiSeq 2500. With the reads reprocessed by TCRdb, a single entry stands for each CDR3 protein sequence and no DNA is reported. This sample's table carries over 110,000 distinct CDR3 sequences. 2.4% of the sample is held by the ten biggest clonotypes. Sequencing used blood. The receptors were gathered from a human donor with ulcerative colitis or Crohn's disease, or a healthy co-twin of an affected twin (not recorded which).

J is TRBJ2-1 and V is TRBV5-1; the D gene TCRdb calls, TRBD1, cannot be checked with no DNA. Germline V gives CDR1 SGHRS, CDR2 YFSETQ. The CDR3 covers 15 residues. The CDR3 is CASHVGAGVENEQFF.

The chain carries TRBV3-1 and TRBJ1-1; TCRdb outputs TRBD1, but without DNA this stays unchecked. CDR3 length equals 15 residues. The germline gives CDR1 LGHDT, CDR2 YNNKEL (reference sequence). The CDR3 here is CASSGGAGHLPEAFF.

The rearrangement joins TRBV10-3 to TRBJ2-1; TCRdb's D gene call, TRBD1, goes unchecked for lack of DNA. The germline gives CDR1 ENHRY, CDR2 SYGVKD. The CDR3 has 15 residues. The CDR3 sequence is CAISKQGAGYNEQFF.

The rearrangement links TRBV20-1 to TRBJ2-7. Germline V gene data show CDR1 as DFQATT and CDR2 as SNEGSKA (reference sequence). This CDR3 contains 14 residues. CDR3 amino acids: CSARDIGSAYEQYF.

The V call is TRBV4-2, the J call TRBJ2-3; there is no DNA to check the TCRdb D call of TRBD2. Germline CDR1 is LGHNA and CDR2 is YNFKEQ. The CDR3 runs 17 residues. The CDR3 spells CASSQEASGGGTDTQYF.

J is TRBJ1-1 and V is TRBV5-5; TCRdb's D gene call, TRBD1, goes unchecked for lack of DNA. Looked up from germline, CDR1 is SGHKS and CDR2 is YYEKEE (reference sequence). The CDR3 sequence is 15 residues long. This CDR3 reads CASSLVPGSGTEAFF.

This sequence joins TRBV7-7 and TRBJ2-7; TCRdb's assignment of TRBD1 cannot be checked, as there is no DNA. Per germline, CDR1 SSHAT and CDR2 FNYEAQ (reference sequence). This CDR3 contains 13 residues. The CDR3 here is CASSLGQGHKQYF.

The chain is built from TRBV6-4 and TRBJ2-3; TCRdb outputs TRBD2, but without DNA this stays unchecked. The CDR3 spans 16 residues. Germline V lookup: CDR1 MRHNA, CDR2 SNTAGT. CDR3 amino acids: CASSDSSGGATDTQYF.

J is TRBJ2-5 and V is TRBV20-1; the TCRdb call, TRBD1, lacks DNA for checking. Germline V gives CDR1 DFQATT, CDR2 SNEGSKA (reference sequence). This CDR3 is built from 14 residues. CDR3 protein: CSATKMGAWETQYF.

The chain links TRBV7-9 to TRBJ2-7. The V gene's germline CDR1 is SEHNR and CDR2 FQNEAQ (reference sequence). The CDR3 is 16 amino acids. CDR3 in amino acids: CASSLPPYRSGYEQYF.

J is TRBJ2-7 and V is TRBV4-3; as DNA is missing, the TRBD1 call by TCRdb cannot be tested. This CDR3 contains 15 residues. Germline CDR1 and CDR2: LGHNA and YSLEER. The CDR3: CASSQGLDRDYEQYF.

The rearrangement links TRBV4-2 to TRBJ1-2; without DNA, the TCRdb call of TRBD1 cannot be checked. The CDR3 has 17 amino acids. Germline V gives CDR1 LGHNA, CDR2 YNFKEQ. The CDR3 spells CASSQDRIGRGLRGYTF.

This chain joins TRBV5-1 and TRBJ2-6. This CDR3 contains 14 residues. Germline V CDR1 and CDR2: SGHRS, YFSETQ. The CDR3 is CASSDTPGANVLTF.

The CDR3 sequence: CASSVAGRMNTEAFF. The chain recombines TRBV9 with TRBJ1-1; the D call from TCRdb, TRBD1, cannot be confirmed without DNA. The CDR3 has 15 residues. Germline values: CDR1 SGDLS, CDR2 YYNGEE.

The chain recombines TRBV7-7 with TRBJ2-2; TCRdb proposes TRBD1, but this gene call is untestable without DNA. Germline V gene sequence: CDR1 SSHAT, CDR2 FNYEAQ (reference sequence). This CDR3 is built from 14 residues. CDR3 sequence: CASRKQGSTGGLFF.

The chain uses TRBV7-2 and TRBJ1-6. The CDR3 has 14 amino acids. Germline lookup yields CDR1 SGHTA and CDR2 FQGNSA. CDR3 residues: CASSGYDTLSPLHF.

V is TRBV20-1 and J is TRBJ2-7. The germline gives CDR1 DFQATT, CDR2 SNEGSKA (reference sequence). This CDR3 has 11 amino acids. The CDR3 loop reads CSASLLYEQYF.

CDR3 sequence reads: CASSADPRTWGYTF. The chain carries TRBV9 and TRBJ1-2; TCRdb picks TRBD1, but there is no DNA to check that call. Germline V gene lookup returns CDR1 SGDLS and CDR2 YYNGEE. The CDR3 has 14 residues. Full variable domain (outside the CDR3, taken from reference TRBV9 and TRBJ1-2): DSGVTQTPKHLITATGQRVTLRCSPRSGDLSVYWYQQSLDQGLQFLIQYYNGEERAKGNILERFSAQQFPDLHSELNLSSLELGDSALYFCASSADPRTWGYTFGSGTRLTVV.

The chain recombines TRBV12-3 or TRBV12-4 with TRBJ2-7; TCRdb's D call, TRBD2, is unchecked because there is no DNA. The CDR3 totals 14 residues. The CDR3 loop is CASSLAGPNYEQYF.

This chain uses TRBV5-1 with TRBJ2-3; TCRdb's D call of TRBD2 is untestable without DNA. This CDR3 comprises 15 residues. Germline assignment: CDR1 SGHRS and CDR2 YFSETQ. The CDR3 here is CASGTLAGNTDTQYF.

V usage is TRBV6-2 or TRBV6-3 and J usage is TRBJ2-7; the D call of TRBD1 rests on TCRdb alone, since no DNA is present to check it. Germline values: CDR1 MNHEY, CDR2 SVGEGT. The CDR3 covers 17 residues. This CDR3 is CASTDRDTEVGSYEQYF.

This rearrangement joins TRBV12-3 or TRBV12-4 to TRBJ2-1; TCRdb names TRBD2, which stays unverified in the absence of DNA. This CDR3 comprises 15 residues. CDR3 in amino acids: CASSRGARTYNEQFF.

V is TRBV7-3 and J is TRBJ1-5; TCRdb gives TRBD1 as the D gene, but with no DNA this cannot be confirmed. The CDR3 runs 15 residues. Germline V gene data show CDR1 as SGHTA and CDR2 as FQGTGA. The chain's CDR3 is CASSPSDRGDQPQHF.

The chain joins TRBV18 to TRBJ2-2. Germline V gene lookup returns CDR1 KGHSH and CDR2 LQKENI. This CDR3 comprises 13 residues. CDR3 amino acids: CASSPPNTGELFF.

This chain links TRBV7-6 with TRBJ1-6; TCRdb's D call of TRBD1 is untestable without DNA. CDR1 is SGHVS and CDR2 is FNYEAQ in the germline V gene. The CDR3 has 16 amino acids. The CDR3 spells CASSLTGGQYNSPLHF.

This chain joins TRBV30 and TRBJ2-1; TCRdb indicates TRBD1, and absent DNA this call remains unverified. This CDR3 spans 15 amino acids. CDR1 and CDR2 (germline): GTSNPN, SVGIG (reference sequence). CDR3 loop: CAWLQGKWTYNEQFF. Supplemented by reference TRBV30 and TRBJ2-1, the full variable domain reads SQTIHQWPATLVQPVGSPLSLECTVEGTSNPNLYWYRQAAGRGLQLLFYSVGIGQISSEVPQNLSASRPQDRQFILSSKKLLLSDSGFYLCAWLQGKWTYNEQFFGPGTRLTVL.

The rearrangement joins TRBV7-2 to TRBJ2-5; the D call from TCRdb, TRBD2, cannot be confirmed without DNA. CDR1 and CDR2 (germline): SGHTA, FQGNSA. CDR3 length equals 17 residues. The CDR3 is CASSLGPLAGVQETQYF.

V is TRBV20-1 and J is TRBJ2-3; absent DNA, TCRdb's TRBD2 call cannot be checked. CDR3 length: 13 amino acids. Germline V gives CDR1 DFQATT, CDR2 SNEGSKA (reference sequence). CDR3 residues: CSARTPSIDTQYF.

This rearrangement joins TRBV6-1 to TRBJ2-1; TCRdb's D call of TRBD2 is untestable without DNA. The CDR3 is 15 amino acids. Germline CDR1 and CDR2: MNHNS and SASEGT. The CDR3 region is CASSQTSGAYNEQFF.

V usage is TRBV7-3 and J usage is TRBJ1-2; TCRdb proposes TRBD1, but this gene call is untestable without DNA. Per the germline V gene, CDR1 is SGHTA and CDR2 is FQGTGA. The CDR3 has 14 amino acids. The CDR3: CASSLNRGSDGYTF. Full variable domain (remainder filled in from reference TRBV7-3 and TRBJ1-2): GAGVSQTPSNKVTEKGKYVELRCDPISGHTALYWYRQSLGQGPEFLIYFQGTGAADDSGLPNDRFFAVRPEGSVSTLKIQRTERGDSAVYLCASSLNRGSDGYTFGSGTRLTVV.